This T cell receptor (beta chain) originates from a study of cytomegalovirus exposure and HLA in healthy donors. General observations from the study: Productive status was seen about 87% or about 30% of the time for most TCR beta V segments in an earlier analysis.

The primer mix had 60 Vbeta and 13 Jbeta primers. Using immunoSEQ multiplex PCR, the repertoire was profiled, and TCRdb retains in-frame clones only, with some absent. The sample records around 180,000 clones, approximately 71% being singletons. Concerning this clone: Its target is not known.

The specimen sequenced was PBMCs. This receptor was identified in a girl aged 5 to 17 in good health and CMV-seronegative.

CDR3 DNA sequence: TGCAGCGTTGAAGGGCTACAGGGGGTACCCGTGAACACTGAAGCTTTCTTT. As protein: CSVEGLQGVPVNTEAFF. The V and J genes are TRBV29-1 and TRBJ1-1, with 8 nucleotides matching TRBD1. The germline V gene has CDR1 SQVTM and CDR2 ANQGSEA. CDR3 length equals 17 residues. V dropped 1 base and J dropped 0; count of bases not matched to a gene: 10.